This T cell receptor (beta chain) was obtained from a study of blood T cell repertoires in COVID-19. This CDR3 is built from 16 residues. Germline V gene sequence: CDR1 ENHRY, CDR2 SYGVKD. V lost 0 bases to trimming and J lost 4 bases, with 15 bases between them. In the source study's methods: Cell counts per sample came from amplifying reference gene primers. Assay: immunoSEQ multiplex PCR; the TCRdb copy retains only in-frame clones and omits some. V, J and clone size derive from that table, while D and trimming were established from the DNA sequence. The table includes more than 150,000 clones, 80% to 85% detected once.

Source material: PBMCs or T cells enriched from blood (not recorded which). The chain is built from TRBV10-3 and TRBJ1-2; tentative D call: TRBD1 (5 bases). The TCR originated in a woman aged 55-70 years who had recovered from COVID-19. In DNA, the CDR3 is TGTGCCATCAGTGAGTCGGGAGGGGATCGGTCCTATGGCTACACCTTC. This sequence encodes CAISESGGDRSYGYTF.